A single sample is the source of the 2 T cell receptor beta chains below, sequenced in a study of graft-versus-host responses after intestinal transplantation. Here immunoSEQ multiplex PCR was the method, and the copy in TCRdb shows in-frame clones only, minus some. The data contain some 45,000 clones, about 94% of them singletons. The material sequenced was PBMCs, taken about 350 days after intestinal transplant. The receptors originated from a human patient who received an intestinal transplant, so some T cells may come from the graft donor.

The chain couples TRBV19 to TRBJ1-1, with 8 bases aligning to TRBD1. The V segment lost 5 bases and the J segment 1 base; nucleotides outside the gene matches: 6. CDR1 LNHDA and CDR2 SQIVND come from the germline V gene (reference sequence). The CDR3 runs 15 residues. This CDR3 reads CASSRPGGANTEAFF. In DNA form, the CDR3 reads TGTGCCAGTAGTCGACCAGGGGGCGCGAACACTGAAGCTTTCTTT.

V gene TRBV28 combines with J gene TRBJ2-3; maybe TRBD2 (6 bases). This CDR3 is 13 amino acids long. The V end lost 7 bases, the J end lost 1 base, and 9 bases lay between the germline ends. CDR1 and CDR2 (germline): MDHEN, SYDVKM. The CDR3 coding sequence is TGTGCCAGCACCCCGGGAGGCACAGATACGCAGTATTTT. It yields the protein CASTPGGTDTQYF.